A selection of T cell receptor beta chains follows, all from one sample in a study of a mutant IDH1 vaccine in newly diagnosed glioma. Assay used: immunoSEQ multiplex PCR; TCRdb lists only in-frame clones, some missing. The sample has 77,000 or so clones, around four fifths seen once. For these TCRs, the target antigens are not known. Sequenced material: PBMCs, taken from a glioma patient whose treatment included an IDH1 peptide vaccine. Receptors were obtained from a man aged 40-49 years with glioma. CDR3s include the opening cysteine and the closing phenylalanine or tryptophan. The order of the fields is J gene, V gene, clone size, D gene, CDR3 protein, CDR3 DNA. A D gene is named only where the DNA matches it firmly. For some rows the clone size is stated as once, few or many, or as a class when expanded; others skip it.

j_gene: TRBJ2-1; v_gene: TRBV11-2; abundance: -; d_gene: -; CDR3aa: CASSFGGSYNEQFF; CDR3nt: TGTGCCAGCAGCTTCGGGGGTTCCTACAATGAGCAGTTCTTC
j_gene: TRBJ2-7; v_gene: TRBV5-6; abundance: -; d_gene: TRBD2; CDR3aa: CASSLGVAGRSSYEQYF; CDR3nt: TGTGCCAGCAGCTTGGGGGTAGCGGGGCGAAGCTCCTACGAGCAGTACTTC
j_gene: TRBJ2-1; v_gene: TRBV28; abundance: -; d_gene: -; CDR3aa: CASSPLDEQFF; CDR3nt: TGTGCCAGCAGCCCACTGGATGAGCAGTTCTTC
j_gene: TRBJ2-3; v_gene: TRBV20-1; abundance: -; d_gene: -; CDR3aa: CSANTDTQYF; CDR3nt: TGCAGTGCTAACACAGATACGCAGTATTTT
j_gene: TRBJ1-2; v_gene: TRBV30; abundance: -; d_gene: -; CDR3aa: CAWSINNRQSGYTF; CDR3nt: TGTGCCTGGAGTATAAACAACCGACAGTCGGGCTACACCTTC
j_gene: TRBJ1-2; v_gene: TRBV7-9; abundance: -; d_gene: TRBD1; CDR3aa: CASSLSGGEGYGYTF; CDR3nt: TGTGCCAGCAGCCTATCAGGGGGTGAGGGCTATGGCTACACCTTC
j_gene: TRBJ1-5; v_gene: TRBV6-6; abundance: few; d_gene: -; CDR3aa: CASSYEGNQPQHF; CDR3nt: TGTGCCAGCAGTTACGAGGGTAATCAGCCCCAGCATTTT
j_gene: TRBJ2-7; v_gene: TRBV6-4; abundance: -; d_gene: -; CDR3aa: CASRLARDTGEQYF; CDR3nt: TGTGCCAGCAGACTTGCTAGGGACACTGGGGAGCAGTACTTC
j_gene: TRBJ2-5; v_gene: TRBV7-2; abundance: once; d_gene: -; CDR3aa: CASSLVARGETQYF; CDR3nt: TGTGCCAGCAGCTTAGTTGCCAGGGGTGAGACCCAGTACTTC
j_gene: TRBJ2-7; v_gene: TRBV5-1; abundance: -; d_gene: TRBD1; CDR3aa: CASSRGTGLSSYEQYF; CDR3nt: TGCGCCAGCAGCCGCGGGACAGGATTGAGTTCCTACGAGCAGTACTTC
j_gene: TRBJ2-3; v_gene: TRBV6-4; abundance: many; d_gene: TRBD2; CDR3aa: CASSSGGGADTQYF; CDR3nt: TGTGCCAGCAGTAGCGGGGGGGGCGCAGATACGCAGTATTTT
j_gene: TRBJ1-1; v_gene: TRBV7-9; abundance: few; d_gene: -; CDR3aa: CASSLNTEAFF; CDR3nt: TGTGCCAGCAGCTTAAACACTGAAGCTTTCTTT
j_gene: TRBJ2-1; v_gene: TRBV5-1; abundance: -; d_gene: -; CDR3aa: CASSHPGPDYNEQFF; CDR3nt: TGCGCCAGCAGCCATCCGGGACCAGATTACAATGAGCAGTTCTTC
j_gene: TRBJ1-5; v_gene: TRBV28; abundance: -; d_gene: -; CDR3aa: CASILRIGGSQPQHF; CDR3nt: TGTGCCAGCATCTTACGGATCGGGGGCAGTCAGCCCCAGCATTTT
j_gene: TRBJ2-7; v_gene: TRBV14; abundance: -; d_gene: TRBD2; CDR3aa: CASSQVGSGRNEQYF; CDR3nt: TGTGCCAGCAGCCAAGTGGGTAGCGGGAGGAACGAGCAGTACTTC
j_gene: TRBJ1-4; v_gene: TRBV30; abundance: -; d_gene: -; CDR3aa: CAWRRQQQSRANEKLFF; CDR3nt: TGTGCCTGGAGGCGACAGCAGCAAAGCAGGGCTAATGAAAAACTGTTTTTT
j_gene: TRBJ2-4; v_gene: TRBV5-4; abundance: -; d_gene: -; CDR3aa: CASSLAPTGTRYIQYF; CDR3nt: TGTGCCAGCAGCTTGGCACCTACAGGGACGAGATACATTCAGTACTTC
j_gene: TRBJ1-3; v_gene: TRBV4-2; abundance: -; d_gene: -; CDR3aa: CASSQDFRVGNTIYF; CDR3nt: TGTGCCAGCAGCCAAGATTTCAGGGTCGGAAACACCATATATTTT